These 24 T cell receptor beta chains were sequenced from one sample in a study of T cells after yellow fever vaccination. MiXCR, applied by TCRdb to the 5' RACE reads, yields one record per CDR3 protein. Among around 180,000 distinct CDR3 sequences listed, roughly 6.2% were seen once. The specimen comprised CD4+ T cells sorted from PBMCs, sampled on the day of the first yellow fever vaccination. These TCRs come from a man younger than 30 who received the YFV17D yellow fever vaccine.

This clonotype was counted at least ten times. The V and J genes are TRBV4-1 and TRBJ2-3; D is perhaps TRBD1 or TRBD2 (6 bases each). The V end lost 8 bases, the J end lost 2 bases, and 20 bases lay between the germline ends. CDR1 and CDR2 from the germline V gene are MGHRA and YSYEKL. The CDR3 loop spans 16 amino acids. In nucleotides, the CDR3 is TGCGCCAGCTCCTCCCTAGGGGGGATATACACAGATACGCAGTATTTT. Protein sequence: CASSSLGGIYTDTQYF.

This clonotype was seen a handful of times. The chain has TRBV12-3 or TRBV12-4 and TRBJ2-2, with TRBD1 identical over 9 bases. The trim removed 4 bases at V and 0 bases at J, leaving 21 bases unmatched. The CDR3 loop spans 22 amino acids. CDR3 protein: CASSSRDRVRLAGSANTGELFF. DNA of the CDR3: TGTGCCAGCAGTTCTAGGGACAGGGTTCGGCTAGCAGGATCCGCGAACACCGGGGAGCTGTTTTTT.

Only a few counts were recorded for this clonotype. The chain carries TRBV14 and TRBJ2-2; 11 bases line up with TRBD2. Germline V CDR1 and CDR2: SGHDN, FVKESK. V dropped 4 bases and J dropped 4; count of bases not matched to a gene: 2. This CDR3 is built from 15 residues. The CDR3 sequence: CASSRLAGFTGELFF. The CDR3 DNA reads TGTGCCAGCAGCCGACTAGCGGGGTTCACCGGGGAGCTGTTTTTT.

This clonotype came up a few times. The chain links TRBV18 to TRBJ2-5; D is unresolved. The CDR3 totals 14 residues. Trimming pared 0 bases from V and 1 base from J, leaving 6 bases between. Germline values: CDR1 KGHSH, CDR2 LQKENI. This chain's CDR3 is CASSPPPSQETQYF. The CDR3 coding sequence is TGTGCCAGCTCACCACCCCCATCCCAAGAGACCCAGTACTTC. The full variable domain, with the rest looked up from reference TRBV18 and TRBJ2-5, is NAGVMQNPRHLVRRRGQEARLRCSPMKGHSHVYWYRQLPEEGLKFMVYLQKENIIDESGMPKERFSAEFPKEGPSILRIQQVVRGDSAAYFCASSPPPSQETQYFGPGTRLLVL.

This clonotype was detected ten times or more. The genes are TRBV5-5 and TRBJ1-2; D not certain. The CDR3 has 13 amino acids. The V gene lost 2 bases and the J gene lost 7 bases, with 12 bases spanning the gap. Germline lookup yields CDR1 SGHKS and CDR2 YYEKEE (reference sequence). The CDR3 spells CASSLGGPGGYTF. The CDR3 DNA reads as TGTGCCAGCAGCTTAGGAGGGCCAGGTGGCTACACCTTC.

This clonotype appeared many times. The V gene is TRBV2, the J gene TRBJ2-1; D is undetermined. V lost 5 bases and J lost 9, with 11 bases in between. CDR1 is SNHLY, CDR2 FYNNEI, per germline. This CDR3 spans 12 amino acids. The CDR3: CASSWTRSEQFF. CDR3 DNA: TGTGCCAGCAGTTGGACCCGTAGTGAGCAGTTCTTC. The full variable domain, completed using reference TRBV2 and TRBJ2-1, is EPEVTQTPSHQVTQMGQEVILRCVPISNHLYFYWYRQILGQKVEFLVSFYNNEISEKSEIFDDQFSVERPDGSNFTLKIRSTKLEDSAMYFCASSWTRSEQFFGPGTRLTVL.

This clonotype was picked up a small number of times. The chain recombines TRBV12-3 or TRBV12-4 with TRBJ2-3; D is perhaps TRBD2 (6 bases). Deletions cut 5 bases from V and 1 base from J, with 19 bases between. The CDR3 contains 17 residues. The CDR3 DNA reads as TGTGCCAGCAGTCTTCTTATCACTAGCCGTCGCACAGATACGCAGTATTTT. Its protein is CASSLLITSRRTDTQYF.

This clonotype was seen ten or more times. This chain uses TRBV3-1 with TRBJ1-6, with 7 bases identical to TRBD1. This CDR3 is built from 15 residues. The V gene's germline CDR1 is LGHDT and CDR2 YNNKEL (reference sequence). After removal of 0 bases from V and 7 bases from J, the junction contained 3 bases not matched to a gene. CDR3 bases: TGTGCCAGCAGCCAAGAGTCAGGGGGAAATTCACCCCTCCACTTT. Protein: CASSQESGGNSPLHF.

This sequence joins TRBV6-5 and TRBJ1-1; possible D gene TRBD1, 5 bases. Trimming shortened V by 2 bases and J by 9 bases, and 16 bases separated the two germline ends. Germline assignment: CDR1 MNHEY and CDR2 SVGAGI. The CDR3 extends over 14 amino acids. Here the CDR3 DNA reads TGTGCCAGCAGTTACGGCCGGGGGGAGCGGAAAGCTTTCTTT. It translates to CASSYGRGERKAFF.

This clonotype came up a few times. The chain combines TRBV28 with TRBJ1-2; D is possibly TRBD1 (5 bases). There are 12 residues in the CDR3. CDR1 is MDHEN, CDR2 SYDVKM, per germline. Trimming removed 10 bases from V and 4 bases from J, with 13 bases in between. The CDR3 DNA reads TGTGCCATCACTACAGGCAGCTATGGCTACACCTTC. Translated: CAITTGSYGYTF.

This clonotype appeared a few times. The CDR3 region has the DNA TGTGCCAGCAGTTCATCCGTACCACAGGAGCAGTACGTC. Residues: CASSSSVPQEQYV. The chain combines TRBV12-3 or TRBV12-4 with TRBJ2-7; no reliable D call. This CDR3 has 13 amino acids. V lost 4 bases to trimming and J lost 7 bases, with 14 bases between them.

V gene TRBV9 combines with J gene TRBJ1-6, with D possibly TRBD1 on 6 matching bases. Germline assignment: CDR1 SGDLS and CDR2 YYNGEE. This CDR3 comprises 16 residues. V was cut by 0 bases and J by 5 bases, with 12 bases left in between. The chain's CDR3 is CASSVGSGAHNSPLHF. For the CDR3, the DNA is TGTGCCAGCAGCGTAGGATCAGGGGCCCATAATTCACCCCTCCACTTT.

Many counts were recorded for this clonotype. The chain joins TRBV5-1 to TRBJ1-2; TRBD1 aligns across 10 bases. CDR1 is SGHRS and CDR2 is YFSETQ in the germline V gene. CDR3 length: 15 amino acids. J gave up 7 bases and V 6 bases, and 12 bases lay outside the gene matches. CDR3: CASKTGGFKGSGYTF. CDR3 nucleotides: TGCGCCAGCAAGACAGGGGGCTTCAAAGGATCTGGCTACACCTTC.

This clonotype showed up many times. The genes are TRBV5-1 and TRBJ2-5; D gene unclear. V lost 2 bases and J 1 base, leaving 6 bases between the germline ends. CDR1 is SGHRS, CDR2 YFSETQ, per germline. The CDR3 runs 13 residues. The CDR3, as DNA: TGCGCCAGCAGCTTAAGCACCCAAGAGACCCAGTACTTC. Translation gives CASSLSTQETQYF. The full variable domain, in which reference TRBV5-1 and TRBJ2-5 provide the parts outside the CDR3, is KAGVTQTPRYLIKTRGQQVTLSCSPISGHRSVSWYQQTPGQGLQFLFEYFSETQRNKGNFPGRFSGRQFSNSRSEMNVSTLELGDSALYLCASSLSTQETQYFGPGTRLLVL.

This clonotype came up many times. The CDR3 bases are TGTGCCACCAGTGACCCGGGCGGGCAGGGGAAAGATACGCAGTATTTT. This encodes CATSDPGGQGKDTQYF. The V gene is TRBV24-1, the J gene TRBJ2-3; D possibly corresponds to TRBD1 (6 bases). This CDR3 spans 16 amino acids. Germline V gene sequence: CDR1 KGHDR, CDR2 SFDVKD. The germline V and J ends were trimmed by 4 bases and 5 bases, with 18 bases remaining between them.

This clonotype was counted many times. The chain couples TRBV18 to TRBJ1-6, with 7 bases aligning to TRBD1. The CDR3 is 16 residues long. Germline V lookup: CDR1 KGHSH, CDR2 LQKENI. J gave up 4 bases and V 3 bases, and 6 bases lay outside the gene matches. CDR3 amino acids: CASSPPGTAYNSPLHF. As DNA, the CDR3 is TGTGCCAGCTCACCCCCCGGGACAGCGTATAATTCACCCCTCCACTTT. Supplemented by reference TRBV18 and TRBJ1-6, the full variable domain reads NAGVMQNPRHLVRRRGQEARLRCSPMKGHSHVYWYRQLPEEGLKFMVYLQKENIIDESGMPKERFSAEFPKEGPSILRIQQVVRGDSAAYFCASSPPGTAYNSPLHFGNGTRLTVT.

This clonotype was counted at least ten times. This chain uses TRBV12-3 or TRBV12-4 with TRBJ1-1; D possibly corresponds to TRBD1 (5 bases). V dropped 4 bases and J dropped 4 bases, with 10 bases sitting between them. The CDR3 totals 13 residues. The CDR3 here is CASSYTRATEAFF. DNA for the CDR3: TGTGCCAGCAGTTATACCAGGGCCACTGAAGCTTTCTTT.

The table lists this clonotype with many counts. DNA of the CDR3: TGCGCCAGCAGCGTCGGGGTCAAGGCTAGCGGGGGAGAGACCCAGTACTTC. This translates into CASSVGVKASGGETQYF. The J gene is TRBJ2-5, the V gene TRBV5-1, with 10 bases lining up with TRBD2. The junction had 13 bases not matched to a gene; V was cut back by 4 bases and J by 4 bases. CDR3 size: 17 residues. In germline, CDR1 is SGHRS, CDR2 YFSETQ.

This clonotype was seen a few times. The chain carries TRBV7-8 and TRBJ2-3; a weak D match, TRBD2 (6 bases). The CDR3 spans 16 residues. Germline CDR1 and CDR2: SGHVS and FQNEAQ. V lost 5 bases, J lost 6 bases, and 21 bases lay in between. CDR3 nucleotides: TGTGCCAGCAGCCTCCTCGGGCGGGGCTTACCCGATACGCAGTATTTT. Its translation: CASSLLGRGLPDTQYF.

In its sample, this clonotype was seen many times. The gene calls are TRBV5-1 and TRBJ2-5; a weak D match, TRBD1 (5 bases). The CDR3 has 17 residues. Germline V gene lookup returns CDR1 SGHRS and CDR2 YFSETQ. V lost 0 bases, J lost 1 base, and 16 bases lay in between. CDR3 DNA sequence: TGCGCCAGCAGCTTGGATGCGGCAGGGCTCCTCCAAGAGACCCAGTACTTC. Translated: CASSLDAAGLLQETQYF. Based on the CDR3 plus reference TRBV5-1 and TRBJ2-5, the full variable domain is KAGVTQTPRYLIKTRGQQVTLSCSPISGHRSVSWYQQTPGQGLQFLFEYFSETQRNKGNFPGRFSGRQFSNSRSEMNVSTLELGDSALYLCASSLDAAGLLQETQYFGPGTRLLVL.

This clonotype was seen repeatedly, ten times or more. This chain joins TRBV19 and TRBJ2-3, with 8 bases matching TRBD1. The trim removed 8 bases at V and 4 bases at J, leaving 5 bases unmatched. The CDR3 runs 13 residues. The germline gives CDR1 LNHDA, CDR2 SQIVND (reference sequence). CDR3 sequence (DNA): TGTGCCAGTCGACAGGGGCCCTCAGATACGCAGTATTTT. As protein: CASRQGPSDTQYF. The whole variable domain, remainder taken from reference TRBV19 and TRBJ2-3, is DGGITQSPKYLFRKEGQNVTLSCEQNLNHDAMYWYRQDPGQGLRLIYYSQIVNDFQKGDIAEGYSVSREKKESFPLTVTSAQKNPTAFYLCASRQGPSDTQYFGPGTRLTVL.

The sample holds many counts of this clonotype. This chain joins TRBV3-1 and TRBJ1-5; weak D call: TRBD1 (6 bases). There are 13 residues in the CDR3. Trimming pared 2 bases from V and 7 bases from J, leaving 9 bases between. In germline, CDR1 is LGHDT, CDR2 YNNKEL (reference sequence). The CDR3 DNA is TGTGCCAGCAGCCAAATGGGGGCCCAGCCCCAGCATTTT. Its translation is CASSQMGAQPQHF.

This sequence joins TRBV6-1 and TRBJ2-7; 9 nucleotides line up with TRBD2. The junction had 5 bases not matched to a gene; V was cut back by 10 bases and J by 1 base. The CDR3 sequence is 13 residues long. Germline V gene lookup returns CDR1 MNHNS and CDR2 SASEGT. CDR3 bases: TGTGCCATCCGGAGCGGGGGGTCCTACGAGCAGTACTTC. Protein product: CAIRSGGSYEQYF.

The chain couples TRBV20-1 to TRBJ1-4, with D perhaps TRBD1 (6 bases). V was cut by 6 bases and J by 7 bases, with 12 bases left in between. This CDR3 contains 12 residues. Per the germline V gene, CDR1 is DFQATT and CDR2 is SNEGSKA (reference sequence). The DNA for the CDR3 is TGCAGTGCCTCCGGACAGCCTGAAAAACTGTTTTTT. Translating gives CSASGQPEKLFF.